This T cell receptor beta chain was recorded in a study of OX40 agonist ivuxolimab in advanced cancers. In terms of the full investigation: The costimulatory receptor OX40 (CD134) was targeted by ivuxolimab, a fully human IgG2 agonistic monoclonal antibody. Peripheral TCRbeta sequencing was intended to test whether TCR sequence diversity was altered and clonal T-cell expansion was caused by ivuxolimab. Intravenous ivuxolimab was administered to patients every 2 weeks at six dose levels: 0.01, 0.1, 0.3, 1.5, 3 and 10 mg/kg. Of the 50 to 55 dose-escalation patients, hepatocellular carcinoma was present in approximately 20, melanoma in some 15, renal cell carcinoma in 9 and head and neck cancer in 9. Partial responses were achieved by three dose-escalation patients, of whom one had hepatocellular carcinoma and two had cutaneous melanoma. In the dose-escalation cohort, approximately 82% of patients were male, and the mean age was around 65 years with a range of roughly 23 to 79. The monotherapy dose-escalation portion (N of about 50 patients) of the phase I ivuxolimab trial is reported in the paper. Prior anti-PD-1, anti-PD-L1 or anti-CTLA-4 therapy was permitted, and approximately 39% of dose-escalation patients had received checkpoint inhibitors. What the study reported, not specific to this receptor: At doses from 0.1 to 3.0 mg/kg, clonal expansion was seen in both CD4+ and CD8+ blood T cells between baseline and week 6. Antigen specificity was not determined for the clonally expanded peripheral T cells. In partial responders in the 0.1-3.0 mg/kg groups, normalized peripheral clonal expansion was found to be among the lowest, especially among CD8+ T cells. After ivuxolimab, expanded clones were on average more numerous among CD8+ T cells than among CD4+ T cells. Low levels of normalized T-cell clonal expansion were also seen in some patients who did not respond.

Comments on this clone: Which antigen it targets is not known. No per-base quality is available; no much larger clone lies one base away.

From a lookup of the germline V gene (reference sequence), CDR1 and CDR2 are LNHDA and SQIVND. V lost 5 bases and J lost 0 bases, and the count of bases not matched to a germline gene is 7. CDR3 length: 16 amino acids, cysteine to phenylalanine. Only the CDR3 DNA is retained, 48 bases long and in frame from the first base. For sequencing of the TCRbeta CDR3 region, genomic DNA was extracted from the sorted cells. TCRbeta CDR3 regions were sequenced using the immunoSEQ Assay. TCRdb limited this immuneACCESS table to in-frame rearrangements with V and J called. A share of clones is missing; checked studies link under half to unresolved V genes, and the rest is unexplained. In all, the sample holds fewer than 100,000 clones, and roughly 80% of those were seen once. Clones ranked in the top ten supply around 1.6% of the sample. The trial excluded patients who had a history of autoimmune disease or were on systemic immunosuppression. Peripheral blood for TCR sequencing was collected from all dose cohorts at baseline, on cycle 4 day 1, and on cycle 7 day 1. The samples were drawn from a first-in-human, open-label, multicenter phase I dose-escalation trial of ivuxolimab. Adults with locally advanced or metastatic melanoma, renal cell carcinoma, hepatocellular carcinoma or head and neck squamous cell carcinoma were enrolled in the trial. Before TCR sequencing, CD4+ T cells and CD8+ T cells were sorted from peripheral blood as separate populations.

The TCR sequence derives from an adult with an advanced solid tumor such as melanoma, head and neck, liver or kidney cancer. The starting material was CD4+ or CD8+ T cells sorted from blood, obtained in a trial of the OX40 agonist ivuxolimab. The V and J segments used are TRBV19 and TRBJ2-1; TRBD2 matches 7 bases in the middle. Here the CDR3 is given as CASSSPSGGSYNEQFF. The DNA sequence follows: TGTGCCAGTAGTTCTCCCTCGGGGGGCTCCTACAATGAGCAGTTCTTC. Outside the CDR3, residues come from the reference TRBV19 and TRBJ2-1 proteins, so the full variable domain is: DGGITQSPKYLFRKEGQNVTLSCEQNLNHDAMYWYRQDPGQGLRLIYYSQIVNDFQKGDIAEGYSVSREKKESFPLTVTSAQKNPTAFYLCASSSPSGGSYNEQFFGPGTRLTVL.